The 17 T cell receptor beta chains listed next were all sequenced from one sample in a study of identical twins. MiXCR, applied by TCRdb to the 5' RACE reads, yields one record per CDR3 protein. This sample carries some 600,000 distinct CDR3 sequences, 7.1% of them seen once, and the ten largest clones take around 1.6%. This same sample was also part of a study on yellow fever vaccine responses in identical twins.

Sequences were obtained from PBMCs. Receptors originate from a woman younger than 35 in good health.

The sample holds a few counts of this clonotype. The V gene is TRBV11-2, the J gene TRBJ1-1; D is unclear. This CDR3 has 14 residues. V was shortened by 4 bases and J by 8 bases, with 17 bases between the two germline ends. Germline V gives CDR1 SGHAT, CDR2 FQNNGV. The CDR3 is CASSSLLEGAEAFF. The CDR3 DNA sequence: TGTGCCAGCAGCTCTCTTCTTGAGGGCGCGGAAGCTTTCTTT. Together with reference TRBV11-2 and TRBJ1-1, the CDR3 gives the full variable domain: EAGVAQSPRYKIIEKRQSVAFWCNPISGHATLYWYQQILGQGPKLLIQFQNNGVVDDSQLPKDRFSAERLKGVDSTLKIQPAKLEDSAVYLCASSSLLEGAEAFFGQGTRLTVV.

Many counts were recorded for this clonotype. The V gene is TRBV4-2, the J gene TRBJ2-3; no firm D call. The CDR3 contains 15 residues. V was trimmed by 1 base and J by 0 bases, leaving 8 bases between them. CDR1 is LGHNA and CDR2 is YNFKEQ in the germline V gene. The CDR3 sequence: CASSQARLSTDTQYF. The DNA for the CDR3 is TGTGCCAGCAGCCAAGCGCGACTGAGCACAGATACGCAGTATTTT.

The rearrangement links TRBV7-8 to TRBJ1-1, with D hard to call. The length of the CDR3 is 15 residues. The V end was cut by 1 base, the J end by 4 bases, with 13 bases between. Germline V gives CDR1 SGHVS, CDR2 FQNEAQ. CDR3 sequence reads: CASSLDKPVSTEAFF. DNA for the CDR3: TGTGCCAGCAGCTTAGATAAACCAGTCAGCACTGAAGCTTTCTTT.

This clonotype was observed a handful of times. The chain joins TRBV7-9 to TRBJ1-1; D unresolved. Trimming took off 1 base at V and 7 bases at J, with 13 bases between the two ends. CDR3 length: 14 amino acids. Germline CDR1 SEHNR, CDR2 FQNEAQ (reference sequence). CDR3 amino acids: CASSLVSREIEAFF. As DNA, the CDR3 is TGTGCCAGCAGCTTAGTTAGTAGGGAGATTGAAGCTTTCTTT.

V usage is TRBV9 and J usage is TRBJ2-2, with 8 bases fitting TRBD1. V was clipped by 1 base and J by 2 bases; unmatched bases: 4. Germline CDR1 and CDR2: SGDLS and YYNGEE. The CDR3 totals 16 residues. CDR3 bases: TGTGCCAGCAGCGTACGTCAGGGGGCCAACACCGGGGAGCTGTTTTTT. Its translation: CASSVRQGANTGELFF.

This clonotype was counted between two and nine times. Here the CDR3 reads CASAWSNNQPQHF. The CDR3 DNA sequence: TGTGCCTCGGCGTGGTCAAACAATCAGCCCCAGCATTTT. The chain employs TRBV7-2 and TRBJ1-5; D call uncertain. The CDR3 sequence is 13 residues long. Germline lookup yields CDR1 SGHTA and CDR2 FQGNSA. V shed 11 bases and J shed 3 bases, with 14 bases lying between them. The full variable domain, completed using reference TRBV7-2 and TRBJ1-5, is GAGVSQSPSNKVTEKGKDVELRCDPISGHTALYWYRQSLGQGLEFLIYFQGNSAPDKSGLPSDRFSAERTGGSVSTLTIQRTQQEDSAVYLCASAWSNNQPQHFGDGTRLSIL.

This chain joins TRBV10-2 and TRBJ2-2, with D perhaps matching TRBD1 or TRBD2 (6 bases each). This CDR3 is 15 amino acids long. Germline V gives CDR1 WSHSY, CDR2 SAAADI. V dropped 7 bases and J dropped 1 base, with 13 bases sitting between them. DNA for the CDR3: TGCGCCAGCATAGGAGGGGGACAGAACACCGGGGAGCTGTTTTTT. This sequence encodes CASIGGGQNTGELFF.

The gene calls are TRBV6-2 or TRBV6-3 and TRBJ2-7; 11 bases align to TRBD2. Trimming at V came to 7 bases and at J to 3 bases, leaving 8 bases not matched to a gene. This CDR3 region has 15 residues. The germline V gene has CDR1 MNHEY and CDR2 SVGEGT. Here the CDR3 DNA reads TGTGCCAGCACCGACGCTAGCGGGAGGTACTACGAGCAGTACTTC. Its translation is CASTDASGRYYEQYF.

This clonotype was counted many times. The rearrangement joins TRBV24-1 to TRBJ2-7; TRBD1 aligns across 9 bases. V was pared by 5 bases and J by 1 base, with 8 bases of the junction left unmatched. This CDR3 contains 16 residues. Looked up from germline, CDR1 is KGHDR and CDR2 is SFDVKD. CDR3 sequence reads: CATSALTGGPSYEQYV. The DNA of the CDR3 is TGTGCCACCAGTGCCCTGACAGGGGGGCCTTCCTACGAGCAGTACGTC.

The V gene is TRBV5-1, the J gene TRBJ2-7, with 7 bases that match TRBD1. Germline CDR1 is SGHRS and CDR2 is YFSETQ. The trim removed 4 bases at V and 3 bases at J, leaving 7 bases unmatched. The CDR3 has 14 residues. The CDR3 is CASSLETGSYEQYF. The CDR3 nucleotides read TGCGCCAGCAGCCTCGAGACAGGGAGCTACGAGCAGTACTTC.

This clonotype was detected a few times. The V gene is TRBV18, the J gene TRBJ1-2; D gene uncertain. This CDR3 comprises 15 residues. The germline V gene has CDR1 KGHSH and CDR2 LQKENI. V lost 4 bases to trimming and J lost 4 bases, with 16 bases between them. The DNA of the CDR3 is TGTGCCAGCTCACAAAGCGATGGGAATTTCTATGGCTACACCTTC. Protein: CASSQSDGNFYGYTF.

This clonotype was observed many times. This chain connects TRBV28 to TRBJ1-3; D is ambiguous. Germline-derived CDR1 and CDR2 are MDHEN and SYDVKM. This CDR3 spans 14 amino acids. V was trimmed by 2 bases and J by 0 bases, leaving 5 bases between them. CDR3 region: CASSLQTSGNTIYF. In DNA, the CDR3 is TGTGCCAGCAGTTTACAAACCTCTGGAAACACCATATATTTT.

This clonotype occurred many times. CDR3 bases: TGTGCCAGCGGAGGAGGCACAGATACGCAGTATTTT. Its translation is CASGGGTDTQYF. The gene calls are TRBV3-1 and TRBJ2-3; D is possibly TRBD2 (5 bases). Germline V CDR1 and CDR2: LGHDT, YNNKEL (reference sequence). V was clipped by 8 bases and J by 1 base, with 7 bases between them. The CDR3 spans 12 residues.

V is TRBV11-2 and J is TRBJ1-5, with no clear D. CDR1 is SGHAT and CDR2 is FQNNGV in the germline V gene. The length of the CDR3 is 15 residues. Trimming took off 1 base at V and 4 bases at J, with 11 bases between the two ends. The CDR3 DNA follows: TGTGCCAGCAGCTTAGCTTTCGGGGAGAATCAGCCCCAGCATTTT. This translates into CASSLAFGENQPQHF.

This clonotype turned up a few times. V is TRBV20-1 and J is TRBJ2-5, with 10 positions matching TRBD2. The CDR3 spans 16 residues. After removal of 3 bases from V and 2 bases from J, the junction contained 9 bases not matched to a gene. Germline CDR1 and CDR2: DFQATT and SNEGSKA (reference sequence). The chain's CDR3 is CSASDPPLAGQETQYF. The CDR3 DNA reads TGCAGTGCTAGCGATCCTCCACTAGCGGGACAAGAGACCCAGTACTTC.

This clonotype was found a few times. The V call is TRBV5-1, the J call TRBJ2-1; perhaps TRBD2 as D (6 bases). Germline CDR1 reads SGHRS; CDR2 reads YFSETQ. V lost 2 bases and J lost 0, with 12 bases in between. The CDR3 runs 16 residues. CDR3 loop: CASSLGQTSSYNEQFF. CDR3 nucleotides: TGCGCCAGCAGCTTAGGGCAGACTAGCTCCTACAATGAGCAGTTCTTC. Filled out from reference TRBV5-1 and TRBJ2-1, the complete variable domain reads KAGVTQTPRYLIKTRGQQVTLSCSPISGHRSVSWYQQTPGQGLQFLFEYFSETQRNKGNFPGRFSGRQFSNSRSEMNVSTLELGDSALYLCASSLGQTSSYNEQFFGPGTRLTVL.

The DNA for the CDR3 is TGTGCCAGCAGTCCCTACCCGGGACTAGCGGGAGTACCTGAGCAGTTCTTC. Translation gives CASSPYPGLAGVPEQFF. The rearrangement links TRBV28 to TRBJ2-1; 14 bases line up with TRBD2. J lost 9 bases, V lost 5 bases, and 12 bases had no gene match. CDR1 MDHEN and CDR2 SYDVKM come from the germline V gene. The CDR3 sequence is 17 residues long.